What follows are 22 T cell receptor beta chains derived from one specimen sequenced in a study of CD8 T cells in Susac syndrome. An input of roughly 0.45 to 1 ug of RNA was subjected to reverse transcription using random hexamers. MiXCR, run by TCRdb on the immunoSEQ multiplex PCR reads, gives a single entry per CDR3 protein. The table records about 290,000 distinct CDR3 sequences, around 85% of them present only once. Sequencing was carried out using CD8+ T cells from PBMCs. These receptor sequences come from a human donor with multiple sclerosis.

In this sample, this clonotype turned up once. V and J are TRBV6-5 and TRBJ2-2; 8 nucleotides align to TRBD2. This CDR3 contains 15 residues. After removal of 7 bases from V and 6 bases from J, the junction contained 10 bases not matched to a gene. The V gene's germline CDR1 is MNHEY and CDR2 SVGAGI. CDR3 sequence: CASNPSGSGSGELFF. In DNA, the CDR3 is TGTGCCAGCAACCCAAGCGGGAGTGGGTCCGGGGAGCTGTTTTTT.

The CDR3 here is CASSPWTGLEETQYF. In DNA, the CDR3 is TGTGCCAGCAGTCCCTGGACAGGGCTGGAAGAGACCCAGTACTTC. The chain has TRBV27 and TRBJ2-5; 8 nucleotides align to TRBD1. Germline V CDR1 and CDR2: MNHEY, SMNVEV (reference sequence). The CDR3 totals 15 residues. V dropped 5 bases and J dropped 3; count of bases not matched to a gene: 8.

The chain is built from TRBV20-1 and TRBJ2-7; a weak D match, TRBD1 (5 bases). V was shortened by 3 bases and J by 0 bases, with 12 bases between the two germline ends. This CDR3 has 14 amino acids. Germline assignment: CDR1 DFQATT and CDR2 SNEGSKA (reference sequence). The DNA of the CDR3 is TGCAGTGCTAGGGCGCTAGACAGCTCCTACGAGCAGTACTTC. This encodes CSARALDSSYEQYF.

The chain has TRBV20-1 and TRBJ2-1; D gene uncertain. The CDR3 contains 17 residues. Germline CDR1 and CDR2: DFQATT and SNEGSKA (reference sequence). Trimming pared 0 bases from V and 3 bases from J, leaving 18 bases between. The CDR3 sequence: CSARESRATAFYNEQFF. For the CDR3, the DNA is TGCAGTGCTAGAGAATCAAGAGCGACTGCCTTCTACAATGAGCAGTTCTTC.

This sequence joins TRBV5-6 and TRBJ2-4; D perhaps matches TRBD1 (5 bases). Germline V gives CDR1 SGHDT, CDR2 YYEEEE. The CDR3 runs to 15 residues. Trimming left V 3 bases short and J 5 bases short, with 15 bases between. CDR3 in amino acids: CASSSPSVTENIQYF. CDR3 in DNA: TGTGCCAGCAGCTCCCCCTCCGTGACAGAAAACATTCAGTACTTC. The variable domain in full, with the rest retrieved from reference TRBV5-6 and TRBJ2-4, is DAGVTQSPTHLIKTRGQQVTLRCSPKSGHDTVSWYQQALGQGPQFIFQYYEEEERQRGNFPDRFSGHQFPNYSSELNVNALLLGDSALYLCASSSPSVTENIQYFGAGTRLSVL.

The chain joins TRBV5-4 to TRBJ2-7; possibly TRBD1 for D (6 bases). The CDR3 has 14 residues. Germline CDR1 SGHNT, CDR2 YYREEE (reference sequence). V was shortened by 0 bases and J by 3 bases, with 10 bases between the two germline ends. The CDR3 here is CASSLAGAHYEQYF. The DNA for the CDR3 is TGTGCCAGCAGCTTGGCAGGGGCCCACTACGAGCAGTACTTC.

V usage is TRBV9 and J usage is TRBJ2-7; the match to TRBD2 covers 10 bases. The CDR3 extends over 13 amino acids. The germline V gene has CDR1 SGDLS and CDR2 YYNGEE. The V gene end was trimmed by 3 bases and the J gene end by 7 bases; junction bases not matched to a gene: 4. The CDR3, as DNA: TGTGCCAGCAGCGAGGGGGGACTAGCGGAGCAGTACTTC. Protein product: CASSEGGLAEQYF.

The chain has TRBV28 and TRBJ2-3, with 10 bases identical to TRBD2. V shed 2 bases, J shed 3 bases, and the junction held 8 bases outside the gene matches. In germline, CDR1 is MDHEN, CDR2 SYDVKM. This CDR3 contains 17 residues. Written as DNA, the CDR3 is TGTGCCAGCAGTTTAGAAAAGCGGGAGGGAGGTACAGATACGCAGTATTTT. Its translation is CASSLEKREGGTDTQYF.

Comment on this clonotype: At one boundary the junction diverges from the germline segment, which might be a read error. In DNA form, the CDR3 reads TGTGCCAGCAGTTGGTCGCTCACGGCCTACGTGCAGTACTTC. This gives the protein CASSWSLTAYVQYF. The V gene is TRBV28, the J gene TRBJ2-7, with unresolved D. The CDR3 extends over 14 amino acids. Germline CDR1 MDHEN, CDR2 SYDVKM.

The V gene is TRBV20-1, the J gene TRBJ1-2; D is unresolved. CDR3 length: 12 residues. Looked up from germline, CDR1 is DFQATT and CDR2 is SNEGSKA (reference sequence). V lost 7 bases and J lost 3, with 12 bases in between. The CDR3 DNA sequence: TGCAGTGAAACGAAGGACGACTATGGCTACACCTTC. It encodes CSETKDDYGYTF.

The V gene is TRBV14, the J gene TRBJ2-1, with TRBD2 matching over 9 bases. The CDR3 sequence is 15 residues long. Per germline, CDR1 SGHDN and CDR2 FVKESK. V gave up 2 bases and J gave up 6 bases; unmatched junction bases: 5. CDR3 nucleotide sequence: TGTGCCAGCAGCCAATTTCTAGCGGGAATCAATGAGCAGTTCTTC. It is translated as CASSQFLAGINEQFF.

Worth noting for this clonotype: At one boundary the junction diverges from the germline segment, which might be a read error. V usage is TRBV3-1 and J usage is TRBJ1-2; D not resolved. CDR3 length equals 17 residues. CDR1 LGHDT and CDR2 YNNKEL come from the germline V gene (reference sequence). The CDR3 sequence is CASGQEDPGEPNYGYTF. CDR3 in DNA: TGTGCCAGCGGCCAAGAAGACCCAGGCGAACCCAACTATGGCTACACCTTC.

The chain combines TRBV28 with TRBJ2-7, with TRBD2 matching over 9 bases. J gave up 3 bases and V 5 bases, and 5 bases lay outside the gene matches. Germline assignment: CDR1 MDHEN and CDR2 SYDVKM. CDR3 length equals 14 residues. The CDR3 sequence: CASSGGLANYEQYF. The DNA for the CDR3 is TGTGCCAGCAGTGGCGGACTAGCGAACTACGAGCAGTACTTC.

The V call is TRBV27, the J call TRBJ2-1; 10 nucleotides match TRBD2. The germline V gene encodes CDR1 MNHEY and CDR2 SMNVEV (reference sequence). After removal of 3 bases from V and 8 bases from J, the junction contained 1 base not matched to a gene. This CDR3 is 13 amino acids long. The CDR3 nucleotides read TGTGCCAGCAGTTTTAGCGGGAGGTATGAGCAGTTCTTC. Its translation is CASSFSGRYEQFF.

The genes are TRBV4-3 and TRBJ1-2, with unresolved D. The V gene's germline CDR1 is LGHNA and CDR2 YSLEER. The CDR3 is made up of 13 amino acids. V lost 2 bases and J lost 5, with 9 bases in between. The CDR3 bases are TGCGCCAGCAGCCAACGACGGAGTTATGGCTACACCTTC. This sequence encodes CASSQRRSYGYTF.

This chain connects TRBV19 to TRBJ1-5, with D possibly matching TRBD1 (6 bases). The length of the CDR3 is 15 residues. The germline gives CDR1 LNHDA, CDR2 SQIVND (reference sequence). V lost 0 bases, J lost 7 bases, and 13 bases lay in between. The CDR3 region has the DNA TGTGCCAGTAGTATAGACCGGACAGTCGGGCAGCCCCAGCATTTT. Protein sequence: CASSIDRTVGQPQHF. The variable domain in full, with the rest retrieved from reference TRBV19 and TRBJ1-5, is DGGITQSPKYLFRKEGQNVTLSCEQNLNHDAMYWYRQDPGQGLRLIYYSQIVNDFQKGDIAEGYSVSREKKESFPLTVTSAQKNPTAFYLCASSIDRTVGQPQHFGDGTRLSIL.

This clonotype was observed a single time. The rearrangement links TRBV10-3 to TRBJ1-1; no definite D call. There are 13 residues in the CDR3. Germline V CDR1 and CDR2: ENHRY, SYGVKD. The V gene lost 8 bases and the J gene lost 4 bases, with 14 bases spanning the gap. The CDR3 here is CAIGERVGTEAFF. The DNA of the CDR3 is TGTGCCATCGGCGAGAGAGTCGGCACTGAAGCTTTCTTT.

This clonotype was observed a few times. One end of the junction fails to match germline, which may point to a read error. The chain joins TRBV27 to TRBJ2-3; 7 bases fit TRBD2. This CDR3 region has 15 residues. Germline CDR1 reads MNHEY; CDR2 reads SMNVEV (reference sequence). DNA of the CDR3: TGTGCCAGCAGTTCTCGACAGACTAGCACGGATACGCAGTATTTT. Encoded protein: CASSSRQTSTDTQYF.

The chain joins TRBV4-3 to TRBJ1-2; 9 bases align to TRBD1. This CDR3 is 17 amino acids long. J lost 5 bases, V lost 3 bases, and 13 bases had no gene match. The germline V gene has CDR1 LGHNA and CDR2 YSLEER. CDR3 in amino acids: CASSQWGRDRERYGYTF. The CDR3 coding sequence is TGCGCCAGCAGCCAGTGGGGTAGGGACAGGGAAAGATATGGCTACACCTTC.

The chain recombines TRBV5-1 with TRBJ2-3; TRBD2 aligns across 11 bases. Per germline, CDR1 SGHRS and CDR2 YFSETQ. Germline trimming cut 2 bases from V and 0 bases from J; bases unmatched to any gene: 8. This CDR3 is built from 18 residues. CDR3 sequence reads: CASSLNLAGGSSTDTQYF. In DNA, the CDR3 is TGCGCCAGCAGCTTAAATCTAGCGGGAGGCTCTAGCACAGATACGCAGTATTTT.

The chain carries TRBV12-3 or TRBV12-4 and TRBJ2-1, with 16 bases that match TRBD2. V lost 5 bases to trimming and J lost 1 base; unmatched junction nucleotides: 5. CDR3 length: 18 residues. CDR3 sequence: CASSPGLAGGDSYNEQFF. CDR3 nucleotides: TGTGCCAGCAGTCCGGGACTAGCGGGAGGGGATTCCTACAATGAGCAGTTCTTC.

CDR3 in amino acids: CASSFPRGHEQYF. The CDR3 DNA is TGTGCCAGCAGCTTCCCCAGGGGGCATGAGCAGTACTTC. This chain uses TRBV7-9 with TRBJ2-7, with 8 nucleotides matching TRBD1. CDR3 size: 13 residues. CDR1 is SEHNR and CDR2 is FQNEAQ in the germline V gene (reference sequence). The J segment lost 7 bases and the V segment lost 3 bases, leaving 5 bases of the junction unmatched.